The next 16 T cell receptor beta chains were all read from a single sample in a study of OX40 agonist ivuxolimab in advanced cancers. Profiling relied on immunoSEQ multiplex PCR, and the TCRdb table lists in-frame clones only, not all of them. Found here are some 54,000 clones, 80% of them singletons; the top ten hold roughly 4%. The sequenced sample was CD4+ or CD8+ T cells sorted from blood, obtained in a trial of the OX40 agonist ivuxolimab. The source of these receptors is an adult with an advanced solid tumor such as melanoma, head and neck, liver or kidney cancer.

CDR3 nucleotides: TGCAGCGTTGGCCGGGGGGCTGGCTATGGCTACACCTTC. Translating gives CSVGRGAGYGYTF. V and J are TRBV29-1 and TRBJ1-2, with D possibly matching TRBD1 (6 bases). V gave up 4 bases and J gave up 4 bases, with 13 bases separating them. The CDR3 runs to 13 residues. Germline V gene sequence: CDR1 SQVTM, CDR2 ANQGSEA.

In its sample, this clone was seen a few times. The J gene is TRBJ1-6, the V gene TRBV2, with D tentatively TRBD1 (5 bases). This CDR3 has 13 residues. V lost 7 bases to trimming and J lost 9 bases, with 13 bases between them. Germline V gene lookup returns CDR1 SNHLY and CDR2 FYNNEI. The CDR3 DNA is TGTGCCAGCAACTGGGGGGACCCTTCACCCCTCCACTTT. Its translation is CASNWGDPSPLHF.

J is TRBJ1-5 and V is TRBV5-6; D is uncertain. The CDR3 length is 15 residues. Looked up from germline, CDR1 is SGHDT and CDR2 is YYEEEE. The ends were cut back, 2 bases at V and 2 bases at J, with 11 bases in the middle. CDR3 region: CASSLNGVRNQPQHF. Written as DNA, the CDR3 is TGTGCCAGCAGCTTAAACGGGGTCCGCAATCAGCCCCAGCATTTT.

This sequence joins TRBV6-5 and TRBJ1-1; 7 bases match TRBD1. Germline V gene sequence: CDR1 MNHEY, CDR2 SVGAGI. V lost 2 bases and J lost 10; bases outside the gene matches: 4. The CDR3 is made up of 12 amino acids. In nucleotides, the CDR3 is TGTGCCAGCAGTTACGGGGCAGGGGGAGCTTTCTTT. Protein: CASSYGAGGAFF.

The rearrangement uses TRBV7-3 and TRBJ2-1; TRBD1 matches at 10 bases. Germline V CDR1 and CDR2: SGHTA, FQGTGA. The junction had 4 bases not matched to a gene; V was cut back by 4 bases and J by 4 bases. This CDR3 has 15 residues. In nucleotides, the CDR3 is TGTGCCAGCAGCTCGGGGACAGGGGTTTACAATGAGCAGTTCTTC. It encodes CASSSGTGVYNEQFF.

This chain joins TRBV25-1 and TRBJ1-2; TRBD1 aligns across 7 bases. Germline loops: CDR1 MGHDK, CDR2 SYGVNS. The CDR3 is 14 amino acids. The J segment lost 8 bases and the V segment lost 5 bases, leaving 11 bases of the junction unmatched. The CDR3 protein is CASSPMTGPWGYTF. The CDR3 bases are TGTGCCAGCAGTCCTATGACAGGGCCCTGGGGCTACACCTTC.

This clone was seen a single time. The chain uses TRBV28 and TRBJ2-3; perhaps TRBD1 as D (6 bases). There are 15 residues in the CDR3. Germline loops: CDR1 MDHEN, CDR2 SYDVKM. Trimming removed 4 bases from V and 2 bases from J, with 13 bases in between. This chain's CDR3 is CASSSQGTATDTQYF. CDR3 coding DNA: TGTGCCAGCAGTTCACAGGGTACGGCCACAGATACGCAGTATTTT.

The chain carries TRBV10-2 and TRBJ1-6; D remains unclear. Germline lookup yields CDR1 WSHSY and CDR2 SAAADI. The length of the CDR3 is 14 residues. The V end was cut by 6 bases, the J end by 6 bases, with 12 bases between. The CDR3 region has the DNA TGCGCCAGCAGCGTAATAGGGAGTAATTCACCCCTCCACTTT. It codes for CASSVIGSNSPLHF.

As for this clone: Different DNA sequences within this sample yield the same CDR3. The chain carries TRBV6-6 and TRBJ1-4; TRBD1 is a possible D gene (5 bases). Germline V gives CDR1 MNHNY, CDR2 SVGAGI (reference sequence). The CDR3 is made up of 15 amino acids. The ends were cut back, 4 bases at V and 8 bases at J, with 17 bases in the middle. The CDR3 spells CASSSQTGDHEKLFF. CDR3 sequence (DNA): TGTGCCAGCAGTTCACAGACGGGGGATCACGAAAAACTGTTTTTT.

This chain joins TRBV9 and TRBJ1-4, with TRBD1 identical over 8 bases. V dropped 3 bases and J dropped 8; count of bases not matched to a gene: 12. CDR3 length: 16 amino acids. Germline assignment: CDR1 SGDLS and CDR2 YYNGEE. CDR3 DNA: TGTGCCAGCAGCGCTGGACAGGGACGTCAACGAGAAAAACTGTTTTTT. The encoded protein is CASSAGQGRQREKLFF.

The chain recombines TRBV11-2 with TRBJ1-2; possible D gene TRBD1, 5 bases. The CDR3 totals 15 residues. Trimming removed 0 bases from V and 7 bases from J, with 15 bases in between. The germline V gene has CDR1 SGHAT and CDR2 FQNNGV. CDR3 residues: CASSLERGGRAGYTF. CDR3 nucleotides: TGTGCCAGCAGCTTAGAAAGGGGCGGCAGAGCTGGCTACACCTTC.

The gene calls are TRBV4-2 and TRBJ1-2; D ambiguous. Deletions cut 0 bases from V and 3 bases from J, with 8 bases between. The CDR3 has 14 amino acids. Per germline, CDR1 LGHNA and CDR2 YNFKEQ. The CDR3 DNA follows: TGTGCCAGCAGCCAAGAGAACGCGGACTATGGCTACACCTTC. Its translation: CASSQENADYGYTF.

The CDR3 DNA sequence: TGTGCCAGCAGCTTAACCCTGGGGGGACAGGGTTTCTCTGGAAACACCATATATTTT. Its protein is CASSLTLGGQGFSGNTIYF. This chain connects TRBV11-2 to TRBJ1-3, with 9 bases aligning to TRBD1. Losses at the gene ends were 2 bases for V and 0 bases for J; bases not matched to a gene: 11. The length of the CDR3 is 19 residues. The germline V gene encodes CDR1 SGHAT and CDR2 FQNNGV.

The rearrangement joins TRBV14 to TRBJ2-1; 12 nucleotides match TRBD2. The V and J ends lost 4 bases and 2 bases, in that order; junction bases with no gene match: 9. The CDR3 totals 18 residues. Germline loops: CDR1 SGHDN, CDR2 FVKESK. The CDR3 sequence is CASSPRTSGNRPYNEQFF. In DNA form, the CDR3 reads TGTGCCAGCAGCCCTCGGACTAGCGGGAACCGACCCTACAATGAGCAGTTCTTC.

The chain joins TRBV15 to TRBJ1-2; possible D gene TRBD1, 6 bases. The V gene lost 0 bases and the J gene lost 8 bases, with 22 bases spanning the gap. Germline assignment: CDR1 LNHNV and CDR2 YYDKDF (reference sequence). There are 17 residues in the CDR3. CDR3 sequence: CATSRDHRADGIRGYTF. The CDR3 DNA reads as TGTGCCACCAGCAGAGATCACAGGGCTGACGGTATACGGGGCTACACCTTC.

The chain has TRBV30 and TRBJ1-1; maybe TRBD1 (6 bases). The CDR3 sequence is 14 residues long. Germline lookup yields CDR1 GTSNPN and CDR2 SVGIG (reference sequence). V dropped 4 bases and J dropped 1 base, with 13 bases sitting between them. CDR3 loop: CAWTRTARNTEAFF. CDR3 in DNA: TGTGCCTGGACGAGGACAGCACGGAACACTGAAGCTTTCTTT.